This paragraph covers one T cell receptor beta chain sequence. The cohort comprised adults aged about 18 to 100 years residing in some 24 US areas. The data are from a study of blood T cell repertoires in COVID-19. Produced via immunoSEQ multiplex PCR; TCRdb's table is partial and in-frame only. The data show 300,000 or so clones, around 92% seen once. Sequencing was performed on PBMCs or T cells enriched from blood (not recorded which). The sequence was collected from a woman aged 50 to 60 who had been exposed to COVID-19.

The chain's CDR3 is CASSHHRGGNTEAFF. The CDR3 nucleotides read TGTGCCAGCAGCCATCACAGGGGTGGAAACACTGAAGCTTTCTTT. The genes are TRBV6-2 or TRBV6-3 and TRBJ1-1; 7 bases are a match to TRBD1. In germline, CDR1 is MNHEY, CDR2 SVGEGT. Germline trimming cut 6 bases from V and 2 bases from J; bases unmatched to any gene: 9. The CDR3 has 15 residues.